The clone carrying this TCR beta chain was picked up one time. The antigen is undetermined. Being one base from a much bigger clone, this may be a read error. The sample is drawn from a study of T cells in Graves' hyperthyroidism and ophthalmopathy. About the study: Peripheral blood was taken when the disease was first diagnosed, before any treatment began.

Study findings and constraints: Ophthalmopathy was model-predicted a median around 6.1 months pre-onset.

Amplification yielded TCR beta CDR3 regions, with RNA transcripts as the source. TCR CDR3 regions were first amplified by RT-PCR with HTBI primers. TCRdb used MiXCR to reprocess the multiplex PCR reads, holding one entry per CDR3 protein. The sample has over 650,000 distinct CDR3 sequences; 16% are singletons. Across 18 months, stable Graves' hyperthyroidism was marked by no progression to ophthalmopathy. PBMCs came from around 10 ml fresh peripheral blood. Sequenced input: blood. This TCR was sampled from a man aged 18 to 29 with Graves' hyperthyroidism.

CDR3 coding DNA: TGTGCCAGCAGCGTAGGGGGTTCCTCCTCCTACGAGCAGTTCTTC. Protein product: CASSVGGSSSYEQFF. The genes are TRBV9 and TRBJ2-1; D is unresolved. The V end lost 0 bases, the J end lost 10 bases, and 17 bases lay between the germline ends. The CDR3 consists of 15 residues. CDR1 is SGDLS, CDR2 YYNGEE, per germline.